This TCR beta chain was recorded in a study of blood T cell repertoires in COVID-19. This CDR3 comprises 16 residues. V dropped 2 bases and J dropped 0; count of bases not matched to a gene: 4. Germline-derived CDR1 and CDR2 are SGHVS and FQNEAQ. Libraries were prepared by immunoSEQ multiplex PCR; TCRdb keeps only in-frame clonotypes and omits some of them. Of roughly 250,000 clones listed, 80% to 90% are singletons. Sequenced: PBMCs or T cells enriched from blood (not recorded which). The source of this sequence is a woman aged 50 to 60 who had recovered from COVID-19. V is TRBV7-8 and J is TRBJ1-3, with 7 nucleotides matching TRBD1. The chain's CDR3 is CASSLPGTDSGNTIYF. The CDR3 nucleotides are TGTGCCAGCAGCTTACCCGGGACAGACTCTGGAAACACCATATATTTT.